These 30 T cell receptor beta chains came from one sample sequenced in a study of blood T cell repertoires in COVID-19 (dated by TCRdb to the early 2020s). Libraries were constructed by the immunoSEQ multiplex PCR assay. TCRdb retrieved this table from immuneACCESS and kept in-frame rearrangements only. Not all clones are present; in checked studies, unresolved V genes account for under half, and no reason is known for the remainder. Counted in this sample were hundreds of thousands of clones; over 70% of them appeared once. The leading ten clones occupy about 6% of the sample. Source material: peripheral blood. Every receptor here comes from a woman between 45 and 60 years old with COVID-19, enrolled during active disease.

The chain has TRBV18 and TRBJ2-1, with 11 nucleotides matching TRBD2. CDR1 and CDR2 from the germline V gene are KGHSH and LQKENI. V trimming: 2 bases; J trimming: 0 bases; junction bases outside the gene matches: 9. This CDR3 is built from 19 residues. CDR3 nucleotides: TGTGCCAGCTCACCAAACCGGCTAGCGGGAGGCGGCTCCTACAATGAGCAGTTCTTC. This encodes CASSPNRLAGGGSYNEQFF.

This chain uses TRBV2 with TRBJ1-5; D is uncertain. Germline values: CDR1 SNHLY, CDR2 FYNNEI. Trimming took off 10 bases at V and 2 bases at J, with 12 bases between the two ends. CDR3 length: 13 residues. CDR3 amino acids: CATGRRGNQPQHF. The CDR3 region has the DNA TGTGCCACCGGCAGGCGGGGCAATCAGCCCCAGCATTTT. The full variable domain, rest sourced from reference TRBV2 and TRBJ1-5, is EPEVTQTPSHQVTQMGQEVILRCVPISNHLYFYWYRQILGQKVEFLVSFYNNEISEKSEIFDDQFSVERPDGSNFTLKIRSTKLEDSAMYFCATGRRGNQPQHFGDGTRLSIL.

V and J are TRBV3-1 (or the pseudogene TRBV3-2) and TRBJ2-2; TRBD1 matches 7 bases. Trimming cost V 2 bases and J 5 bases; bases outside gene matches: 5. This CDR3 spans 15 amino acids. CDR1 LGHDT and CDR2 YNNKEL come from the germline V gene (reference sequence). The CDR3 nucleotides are TGTGCCAGCAGCCAAAAGGGGGCGCCAACCGGGGAGCTGTTTTTT. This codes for CASSQKGAPTGELFF.

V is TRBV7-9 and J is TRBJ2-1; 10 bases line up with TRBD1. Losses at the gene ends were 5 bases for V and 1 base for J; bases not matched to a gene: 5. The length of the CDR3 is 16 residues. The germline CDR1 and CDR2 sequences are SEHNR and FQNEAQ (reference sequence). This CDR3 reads CASSRDRGVSYNEQFF. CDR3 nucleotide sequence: TGTGCCAGCAGCCGGGACAGGGGCGTGTCCTACAATGAGCAGTTCTTC. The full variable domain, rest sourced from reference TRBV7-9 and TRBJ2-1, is DTGVSQNPRHKITKRGQNVTFRCDPISEHNRLYWYRQTLGQGPEFLTYFQNEAQLEKSRLLSDRFSAERPKGSFSTLEIQRTEQGDSAMYLCASSRDRGVSYNEQFFGPGTRLTVL.

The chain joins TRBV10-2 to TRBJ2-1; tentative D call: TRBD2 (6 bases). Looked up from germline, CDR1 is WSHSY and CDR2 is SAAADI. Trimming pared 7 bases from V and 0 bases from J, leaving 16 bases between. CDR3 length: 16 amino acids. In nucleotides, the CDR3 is TGCGCCAGCACCGAAAGGAGGGCCAGCTCCTACAATGAGCAGTTCTTC. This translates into CASTERRASSYNEQFF.

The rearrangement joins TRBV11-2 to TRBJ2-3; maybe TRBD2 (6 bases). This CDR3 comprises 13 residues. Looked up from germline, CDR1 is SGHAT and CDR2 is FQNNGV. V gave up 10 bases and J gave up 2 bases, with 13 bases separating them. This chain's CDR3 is CATGVGLTDTQYF. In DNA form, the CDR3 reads TGTGCCACGGGGGTGGGGCTCACAGATACGCAGTATTTT.

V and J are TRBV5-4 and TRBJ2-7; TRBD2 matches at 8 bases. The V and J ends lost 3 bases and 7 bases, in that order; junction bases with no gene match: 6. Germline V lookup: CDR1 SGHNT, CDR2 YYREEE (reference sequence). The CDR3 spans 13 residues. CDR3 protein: CASSSSGRWEQYF. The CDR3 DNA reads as TGTGCCAGCAGCTCGAGCGGGAGATGGGAGCAGTACTTC.

CDR3 DNA: TGTGCCAGCAGCTCGGGACTAGTTAGGTCAAATGAGCAGTTCTTC. Translation: CASSSGLVRSNEQFF. The V gene is TRBV5-6, the J gene TRBJ2-1, with 8 positions matching TRBD2. Germline CDR1 SGHDT, CDR2 YYEEEE. This CDR3 has 15 residues. The junction had 9 bases not matched to a gene; V was cut back by 3 bases and J by 7 bases.

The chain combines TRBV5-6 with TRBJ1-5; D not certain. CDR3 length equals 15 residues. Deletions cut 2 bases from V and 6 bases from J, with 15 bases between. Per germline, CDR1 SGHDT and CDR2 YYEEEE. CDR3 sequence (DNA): TGTGCCAGCAGCTTTAGGAACTTCGGGAGTCAGCCCCAGCATTTT. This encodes CASSFRNFGSQPQHF.

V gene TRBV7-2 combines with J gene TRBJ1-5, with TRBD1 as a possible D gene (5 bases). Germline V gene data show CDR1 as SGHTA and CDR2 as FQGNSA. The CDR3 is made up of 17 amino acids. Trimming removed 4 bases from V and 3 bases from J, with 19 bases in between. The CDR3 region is CASSSPIRRGVNQPQHF. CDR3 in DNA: TGTGCCAGCAGCTCACCCATCCGGCGGGGGGTCAATCAGCCCCAGCATTTT.

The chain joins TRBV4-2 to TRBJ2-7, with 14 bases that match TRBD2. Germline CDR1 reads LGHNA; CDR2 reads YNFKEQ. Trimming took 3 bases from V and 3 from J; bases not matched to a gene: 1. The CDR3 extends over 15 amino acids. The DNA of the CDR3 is TGTGCCAGCAGCCACGGGACTAGCGGGAGCTACGAGCAGTACTTC. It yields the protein CASSHGTSGSYEQYF.

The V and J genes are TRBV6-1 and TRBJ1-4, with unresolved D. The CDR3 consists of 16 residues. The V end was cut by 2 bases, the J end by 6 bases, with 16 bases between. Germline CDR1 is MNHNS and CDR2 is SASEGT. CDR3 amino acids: CASSEIISGIYEKLFF. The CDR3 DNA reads TGTGCCAGCAGTGAAATAATTTCGGGGATTTATGAAAAACTGTTTTTT.

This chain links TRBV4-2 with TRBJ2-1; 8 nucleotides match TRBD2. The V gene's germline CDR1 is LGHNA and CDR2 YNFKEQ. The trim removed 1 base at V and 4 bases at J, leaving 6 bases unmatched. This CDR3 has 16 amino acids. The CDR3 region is CASSQVERGPYNEQFF. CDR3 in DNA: TGTGCCAGCAGCCAAGTAGAGCGGGGGCCTTACAATGAGCAGTTCTTC.

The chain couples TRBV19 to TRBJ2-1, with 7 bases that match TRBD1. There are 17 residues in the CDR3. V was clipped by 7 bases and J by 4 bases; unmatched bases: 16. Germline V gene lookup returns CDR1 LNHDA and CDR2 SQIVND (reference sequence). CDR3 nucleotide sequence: TGTGCCAGTACACTATCAACAAACAGGGGATTATACAATGAGCAGTTCTTC. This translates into CASTLSTNRGLYNEQFF.

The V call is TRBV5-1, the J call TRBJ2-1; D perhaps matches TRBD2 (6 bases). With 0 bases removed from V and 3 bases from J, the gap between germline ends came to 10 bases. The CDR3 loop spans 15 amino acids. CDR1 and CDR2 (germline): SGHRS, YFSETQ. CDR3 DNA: TGCGCCAGCAGCTTGGTAGTAGCGGACTACAATGAGCAGTTCTTC. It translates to CASSLVVADYNEQFF.

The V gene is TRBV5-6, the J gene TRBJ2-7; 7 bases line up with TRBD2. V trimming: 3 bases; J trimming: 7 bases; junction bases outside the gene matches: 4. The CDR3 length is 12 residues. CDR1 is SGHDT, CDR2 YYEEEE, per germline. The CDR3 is CASSSRRGEQYF. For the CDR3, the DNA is TGTGCCAGCAGCTCCCGGCGGGGGGAGCAGTACTTC.

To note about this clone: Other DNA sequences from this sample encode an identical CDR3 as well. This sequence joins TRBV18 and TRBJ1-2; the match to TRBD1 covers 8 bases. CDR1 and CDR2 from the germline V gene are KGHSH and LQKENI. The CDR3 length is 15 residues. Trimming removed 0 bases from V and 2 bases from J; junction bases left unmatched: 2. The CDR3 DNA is TGTGCCAGCTCACCACCCGGGACAGGCAACTATGGCTACACCTTC. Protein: CASSPPGTGNYGYTF.

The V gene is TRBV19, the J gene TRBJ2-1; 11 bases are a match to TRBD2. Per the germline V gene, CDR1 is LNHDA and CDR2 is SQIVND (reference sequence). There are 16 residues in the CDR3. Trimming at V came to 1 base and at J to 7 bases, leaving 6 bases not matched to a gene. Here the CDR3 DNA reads TGTGCCAGTAGTATAGGGGCTAGCGGGAGGTATAATGAGCAGTTCTTC. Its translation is CASSIGASGRYNEQFF.

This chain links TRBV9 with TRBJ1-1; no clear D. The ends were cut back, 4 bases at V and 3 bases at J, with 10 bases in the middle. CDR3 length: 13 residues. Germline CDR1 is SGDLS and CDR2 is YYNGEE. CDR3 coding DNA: TGTGCCAGCAGCCCTGTGGGCTACACTGAAGCTTTCTTT. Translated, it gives CASSPVGYTEAFF. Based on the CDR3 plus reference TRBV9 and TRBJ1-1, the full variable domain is DSGVTQTPKHLITATGQRVTLRCSPRSGDLSVYWYQQSLDQGLQFLIQYYNGEERAKGNILERFSAQQFPDLHSELNLSSLELGDSALYFCASSPVGYTEAFFGQGTRLTVV.

CDR3 coding DNA: TGTGCCAGCAGCCAACTAGCGGGAGGGAATGAGCAGTTCTTC. It translates to CASSQLAGGNEQFF. The chain joins TRBV3-1 (or the pseudogene TRBV3-2) to TRBJ2-1, with TRBD2 matching 12 bases. V lost 2 bases and J lost 7; bases outside the gene matches: 0. CDR1 LGHDT and CDR2 YNNKEL come from the germline V gene (reference sequence). The CDR3 covers 14 residues.

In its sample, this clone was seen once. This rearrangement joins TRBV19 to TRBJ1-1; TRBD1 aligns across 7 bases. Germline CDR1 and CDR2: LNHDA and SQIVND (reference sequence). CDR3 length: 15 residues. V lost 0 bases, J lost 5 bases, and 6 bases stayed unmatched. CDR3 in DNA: TGTGCCAGTAGTATAGATCTCAGGGGGAGAACTGAAGCTTTCTTT. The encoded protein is CASSIDLRGRTEAFF.

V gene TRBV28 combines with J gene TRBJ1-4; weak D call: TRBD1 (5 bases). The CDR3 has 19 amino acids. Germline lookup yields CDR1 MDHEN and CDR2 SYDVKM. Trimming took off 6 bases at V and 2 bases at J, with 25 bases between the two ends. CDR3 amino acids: CASSPSRAGKIVTNEKLFF. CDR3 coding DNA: TGTGCCAGCAGCCCCTCCCGGGCAGGGAAAATCGTTACTAATGAAAAACTGTTTTTT.

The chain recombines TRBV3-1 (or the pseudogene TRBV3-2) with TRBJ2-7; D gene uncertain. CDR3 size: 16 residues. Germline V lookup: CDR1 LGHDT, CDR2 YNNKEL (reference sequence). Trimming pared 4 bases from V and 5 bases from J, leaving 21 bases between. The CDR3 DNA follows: TGTGCCAGCAGCCGCCGGATAGCTATTGAAGCTCACGAGCAGTACTTC. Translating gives CASSRRIAIEAHEQYF.

The CDR3 region has the DNA TGTGCCAGCAGTCGAGACAGGGGCGTTGAGACCCAGTACTTC. Residues: CASSRDRGVETQYF. The chain uses TRBV2 and TRBJ2-5, with 8 bases aligning to TRBD1. Germline CDR1 and CDR2: SNHLY and FYNNEI. This CDR3 spans 14 amino acids. J lost 5 bases, V lost 5 bases, and 7 bases had no gene match.

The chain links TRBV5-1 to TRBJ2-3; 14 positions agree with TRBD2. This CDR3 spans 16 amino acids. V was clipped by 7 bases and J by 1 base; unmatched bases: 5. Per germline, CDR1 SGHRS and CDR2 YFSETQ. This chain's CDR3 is CASRPGLAGGTDTQYF. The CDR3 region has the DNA TGCGCCAGCCGGCCGGGACTAGCGGGAGGCACAGATACGCAGTATTTT.

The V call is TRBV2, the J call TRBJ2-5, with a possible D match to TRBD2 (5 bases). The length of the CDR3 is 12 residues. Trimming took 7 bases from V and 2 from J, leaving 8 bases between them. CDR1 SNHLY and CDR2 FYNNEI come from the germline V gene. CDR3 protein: CASMKRQETQYF. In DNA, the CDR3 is TGTGCCAGCATGAAGCGGCAAGAGACCCAGTACTTC.

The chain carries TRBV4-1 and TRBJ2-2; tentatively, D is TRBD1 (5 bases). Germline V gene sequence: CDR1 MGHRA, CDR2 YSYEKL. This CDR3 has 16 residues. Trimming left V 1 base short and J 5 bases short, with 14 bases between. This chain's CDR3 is CASSQGQAGWTGELFF. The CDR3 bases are TGCGCCAGCAGCCAAGGGCAGGCAGGGTGGACCGGGGAGCTGTTTTTT.

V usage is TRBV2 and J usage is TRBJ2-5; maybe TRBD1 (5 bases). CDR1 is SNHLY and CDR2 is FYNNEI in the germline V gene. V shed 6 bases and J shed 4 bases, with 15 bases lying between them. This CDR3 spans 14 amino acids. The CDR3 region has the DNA TGTGCCAGCAGACCCCGAGCCCAGGGAGAGACCCAGTACTTC. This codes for CASRPRAQGETQYF.

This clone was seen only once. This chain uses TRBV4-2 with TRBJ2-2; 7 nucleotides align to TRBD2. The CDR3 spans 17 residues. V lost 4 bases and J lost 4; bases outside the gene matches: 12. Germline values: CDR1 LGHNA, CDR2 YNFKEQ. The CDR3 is CASSPVVAGVSTGELFF. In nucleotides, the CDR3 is TGTGCCAGCAGCCCAGTAGTGGCGGGAGTGAGCACCGGGGAGCTGTTTTTT.

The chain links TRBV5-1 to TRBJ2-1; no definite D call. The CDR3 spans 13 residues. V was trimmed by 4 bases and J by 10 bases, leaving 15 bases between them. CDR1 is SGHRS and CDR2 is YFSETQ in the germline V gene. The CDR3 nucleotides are TGCGCCAGCAGCCGACTTGGCTCCACGGAGCAGTTCTTC. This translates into CASSRLGSTEQFF.